These 19 T cell receptor beta chains came from one sample sequenced in a study of shared clonotypes between healthy human individuals. The protocol was immunoSEQ multiplex PCR, while the TCRdb copy is restricted to in-frame clones and leaves out a portion. The repertoire holds roughly 2,000,000 clones, with around 93% as singletons. CD45RO negativity and positive selection for CCR7 defined naive CD8 cells, a population that excluded terminally differentiated effector memory CD45RA+ cells. The specimen was naive CD8+ T cells from PBMCs. The receptors derive from a young man in good health. Some clones in this sample may be carry-over from other donors' samples.

The V call is TRBV28, the J call TRBJ1-3; D might be TRBD1 (5 bases). The V end was cut by 3 bases, the J end by 3 bases, with 15 bases between. The CDR3 spans 16 residues. Germline V gives CDR1 MDHEN, CDR2 SYDVKM. CDR3: CASSFLGRVFGNTIYF. As DNA, the CDR3 is TGTGCCAGCAGTTTCCTGGGCAGGGTGTTTGGAAACACCATATATTTT.

In DNA, the CDR3 is TGTGCCAGCAGTTTAATCATGGTTACCGGGGAGCTGTTTTTT. It codes for CASSLIMVTGELFF. The chain has TRBV27 and TRBJ2-2; D is unclear. This CDR3 spans 14 amino acids. Germline V CDR1 and CDR2: MNHEY, SMNVEV (reference sequence). V lost 2 bases to trimming and J lost 5 bases, with 9 bases between them.

The V call is TRBV28, the J call TRBJ2-7; D is perhaps TRBD1 (6 bases). Trimming cost V 5 bases and J 5 bases, with 19 bases left between them. CDR1 MDHEN and CDR2 SYDVKM come from the germline V gene. The CDR3 sequence is 15 residues long. The CDR3 sequence: CASSLTGPFGNEQYF. Written as DNA, the CDR3 is TGTGCCAGCAGTCTCACAGGGCCGTTTGGGAACGAGCAGTACTTC.

Only a few counts were recorded for this clone. The chain is built from TRBV10-2 and TRBJ1-5; D is undetermined. The CDR3 loop spans 13 amino acids. Germline assignment: CDR1 WSHSY and CDR2 SAAADI. Trimming took 10 bases from V and 1 from J, leaving 11 bases between them. CDR3: CATEDGSNQPQHF. In DNA, the CDR3 is TGCGCCACCGAAGACGGGAGCAATCAGCCCCAGCATTTT.

The gene calls are TRBV28 and TRBJ2-1; possibly TRBD2 for D (7 bases). The CDR3 spans 18 residues. The germline V and J ends were trimmed by 4 bases and 8 bases, with 27 bases remaining between them. Per the germline V gene, CDR1 is MDHEN and CDR2 is SYDVKM. CDR3 DNA sequence: TGTGCCAGCAGTTCCAACCCGACGGGGGGCGGGAGTTTGTATGAGCAGTTCTTC. It codes for CASSSNPTGGGSLYEQFF.

The rearrangement joins TRBV28 to TRBJ2-3; the D is unclear. The CDR3 covers 17 residues. V lost 3 bases and J lost 0, with 16 bases in between. The V gene's germline CDR1 is MDHEN and CDR2 SYDVKM. CDR3 sequence (DNA): TGTGCCAGCAGTTTTAGTCTGTCGAGCGTGAGCACAGATACGCAGTATTTT. It encodes CASSFSLSSVSTDTQYF.

The chain couples TRBV18 to TRBJ2-1; D unclear. Germline V lookup: CDR1 KGHSH, CDR2 LQKENI. V lost 3 bases and J 5 bases, leaving 14 bases between the germline ends. The CDR3 has 15 amino acids. CDR3 in amino acids: CASSPVPVNDNEQFF. The CDR3 nucleotides are TGTGCCAGCTCACCTGTCCCGGTGAACGACAATGAGCAGTTCTTC.

The chain recombines TRBV30 with TRBJ1-1, with a tentative D call TRBD1 (6 bases). The CDR3 totals 13 residues. Germline loops: CDR1 GTSNPN, CDR2 SVGIG (reference sequence). The V end was cut by 4 bases, the J end by 6 bases, with 15 bases between. CDR3 sequence reads: CAWTPWGLAEAFF. The CDR3, as DNA: TGTGCCTGGACCCCCTGGGGGCTGGCTGAAGCTTTCTTT.

This chain joins TRBV6-6 and TRBJ2-1; D not resolved. CDR3 length: 16 residues. CDR1 and CDR2 (germline): MNHNY, SVGAGI (reference sequence). Deletions cut 2 bases from V and 0 bases from J, with 11 bases between. DNA for the CDR3: TGTGCCAGCAGTTACGATGGTCCGAGCTCCTACAATGAGCAGTTCTTC. Translation gives CASSYDGPSSYNEQFF.

CDR3 DNA sequence: TGTGCCTGGAGTGTACTGGGGACCTATGGCTACACCTTC. It encodes CAWSVLGTYGYTF. The chain employs TRBV30 and TRBJ1-2; TRBD1 is a possible D gene (5 bases). Germline V lookup: CDR1 GTSNPN, CDR2 SVGIG (reference sequence). The CDR3 length is 13 residues. Trimming took 0 bases from V and 4 from J, leaving 9 bases between them.

The chain links TRBV29-1 to TRBJ2-5, with TRBD2 matching over 11 bases. The J call may be in error: the DNA end matches TRBJ2-7 better. The CDR3 length is 17 residues. Germline V gene sequence: CDR1 SQVTM, CDR2 ANQGSEA. For the CDR3, the DNA is TGCAGCGTTTCCGACCTCTTGCTAGCGGGAGGCTCCTACGAGCAGTACTTC. Protein: CSVSDLLLAGGSYEQYF.

This clone has more than one count but fewer than ten. The chain links TRBV7-8 to TRBJ2-4; TRBD2 matches 8 bases. The J segment lost 8 bases and the V segment lost 6 bases, leaving 6 bases of the junction unmatched. The CDR3 sequence is 13 residues long. Germline V gene sequence: CDR1 SGHVS, CDR2 FQNEAQ. CDR3 loop: CASRSGLGDIQYF. CDR3 coding DNA: TGTGCCAGCAGATCGGGACTAGGCGACATTCAGTACTTC.

This clone was detected only once. This rearrangement joins TRBV6-5 to TRBJ1-1, with a possible D match to TRBD1 (5 bases). The CDR3 consists of 13 residues. V was cut by 3 bases and J by 6 bases, with 11 bases left in between. The germline CDR1 and CDR2 sequences are MNHEY and SVGAGI. The CDR3 loop reads CASSYRGTPEAFF. DNA of the CDR3: TGTGCCAGCAGTTATAGAGGGACCCCTGAAGCTTTCTTT.

This sequence joins TRBV5-4 and TRBJ2-7, with D tentatively TRBD1 or TRBD2 (5 bases each). The CDR3 has 14 amino acids. V was trimmed by 0 bases and J by 2 bases, leaving 9 bases between them. The germline V gene has CDR1 SGHNT and CDR2 YYREEE (reference sequence). In nucleotides, the CDR3 is TGTGCCAGCAGCTTGGAAGGGGACCCCTACGAGCAGTACTTC. As protein: CASSLEGDPYEQYF.

The chain links TRBV28 to TRBJ1-2; D is uncertain. Trimming shortened V by 7 bases and J by 8 bases, and 14 bases separated the two germline ends. The CDR3 is 12 amino acids. From germline, CDR1 is MDHEN and CDR2 SYDVKM. The CDR3 here is CASTPRKGGYTF. CDR3 nucleotides: TGTGCCAGCACTCCCAGGAAAGGGGGCTACACCTTC.

This chain connects TRBV7-2 to TRBJ1-5, with 8 bases that match TRBD1. There are 16 residues in the CDR3. CDR1 is SGHTA and CDR2 is FQGNSA in the germline V gene. After removal of 2 bases from V and 4 bases from J, the junction contained 7 bases not matched to a gene. The CDR3 DNA is TGTGCCAGCAGCTTAAACGACAGGGGACCTAATCAGCCCCAGCATTTT. Its protein product is CASSLNDRGPNQPQHF. Based on the CDR3 plus reference TRBV7-2 and TRBJ1-5, the full variable domain is GAGVSQSPSNKVTEKGKDVELRCDPISGHTALYWYRQSLGQGLEFLIYFQGNSAPDKSGLPSDRFSAERTGGSVSTLTIQRTQQEDSAVYLCASSLNDRGPNQPQHFGDGTRLSIL.

The J gene is TRBJ1-1, the V gene TRBV5-1; D is unclear. V was clipped by 4 bases and J by 8 bases, with 18 bases between them. Germline V lookup: CDR1 SGHRS, CDR2 YFSETQ. CDR3 length: 14 amino acids. The CDR3 loop is CASSDPLTGSEAFF. DNA for the CDR3: TGCGCCAGCAGCGACCCGCTGACGGGATCGGAAGCTTTCTTT.

The rearrangement uses TRBV9 and TRBJ2-2; D is possibly TRBD1 or TRBD2 (5 bases each). V lost 3 bases, J lost 0 bases, and 12 bases lay in between. CDR3 size: 16 residues. The germline V gene has CDR1 SGDLS and CDR2 YYNGEE. This CDR3 is CASSAEGTSNTGELFF. CDR3 DNA: TGTGCCAGCAGCGCGGAAGGGACCTCGAACACCGGGGAGCTGTTTTTT.

The CDR3 DNA follows: TGTGCCAGCGGCCTAGAGGGAGCTGAGCAGTTCTTC. It encodes CASGLEGAEQFF. The chain recombines TRBV7-9 with TRBJ2-1; the D gene is possibly TRBD2 (5 bases). CDR1 is SEHNR and CDR2 is FQNEAQ in the germline V gene (reference sequence). This CDR3 comprises 12 residues. The V end lost 8 bases, the J end lost 9 bases, and 14 bases lay between the germline ends.